This T cell receptor beta chain stems from a study of breast tumors, draining lymph nodes, adjacent tissues. Study-wide results and caveats: That most tumor T cells come from lymph nodes remained unproven. Tumors had less TCR diversity than lymph nodes, more than nontumor tissue. Compared with basal-like, luminal-like tumors shared significantly more repertoire with nontumor tissue. Data fit most tumor T cells coming from lymph node, expanding in tumor.

TCRdb passed the multiplex PCR reads through MiXCR, listing each CDR3 protein once. The table shows approximately 150,000 distinct CDR3 sequences, with 33% occurring only once. This clonotype appeared many times. No antigen is known for it. Breast cancer patients provided tissue from their axillary draining lymph nodes. This receptor was obtained from a female donor with breast cancer. Some clones in this sample may be carry-over from other donors' samples. The sequenced sample consisted of axillary lymph node tissue.

The CDR3 here is CSAGQGNLYGYTF. The CDR3, as DNA: TGCAGCGCCGGACAGGGGAATTTATATGGCTACACCTTC. This chain connects TRBV29-1 to TRBJ1-2, with TRBD1 matching over 9 bases. The junction had 8 bases not matched to a gene; V was cut back by 7 bases and J by 5 bases. Germline V gives CDR1 SQVTM, CDR2 ANQGSEA. The CDR3 runs to 13 residues.